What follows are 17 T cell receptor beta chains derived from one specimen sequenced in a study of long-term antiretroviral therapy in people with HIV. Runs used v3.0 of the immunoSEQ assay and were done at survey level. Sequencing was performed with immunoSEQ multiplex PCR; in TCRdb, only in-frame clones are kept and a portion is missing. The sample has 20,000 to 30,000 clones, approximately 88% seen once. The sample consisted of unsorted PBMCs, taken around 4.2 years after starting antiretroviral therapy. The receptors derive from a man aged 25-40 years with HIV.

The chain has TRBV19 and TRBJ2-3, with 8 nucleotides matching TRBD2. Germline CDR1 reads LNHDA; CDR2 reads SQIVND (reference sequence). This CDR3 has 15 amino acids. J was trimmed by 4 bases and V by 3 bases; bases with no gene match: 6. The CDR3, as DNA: TGTGCCAGTAGTATCGCCGGGGGGGGCGCAGATACGCAGTATTTT. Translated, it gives CASSIAGGGADTQYF.

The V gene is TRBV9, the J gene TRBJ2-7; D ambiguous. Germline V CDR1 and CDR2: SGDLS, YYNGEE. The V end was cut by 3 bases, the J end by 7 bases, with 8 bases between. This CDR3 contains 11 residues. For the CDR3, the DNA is TGTGCCAGCAGCGCCGGAATAGAGCAGTACTTC. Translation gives CASSAGIEQYF. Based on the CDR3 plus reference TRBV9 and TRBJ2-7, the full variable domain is DSGVTQTPKHLITATGQRVTLRCSPRSGDLSVYWYQQSLDQGLQFLIQYYNGEERAKGNILERFSAQQFPDLHSELNLSSLELGDSALYFCASSAGIEQYFGPGTRLTVT.

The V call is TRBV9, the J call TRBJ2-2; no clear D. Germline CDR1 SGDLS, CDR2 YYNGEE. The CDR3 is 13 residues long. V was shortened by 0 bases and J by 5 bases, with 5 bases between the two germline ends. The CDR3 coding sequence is TGTGCCAGCAGCGTAGACGTTACCGGGGAGCTGTTTTTT. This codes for CASSVDVTGELFF.

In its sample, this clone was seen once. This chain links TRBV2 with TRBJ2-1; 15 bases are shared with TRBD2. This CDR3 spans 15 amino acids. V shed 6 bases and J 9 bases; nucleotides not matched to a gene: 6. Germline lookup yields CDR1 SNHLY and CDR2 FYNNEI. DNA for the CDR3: TGTGCCAGCAGGCCCGGACTAGCGGGAGGGCTTGAGCAGTTCTTC. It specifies CASRPGLAGGLEQFF.

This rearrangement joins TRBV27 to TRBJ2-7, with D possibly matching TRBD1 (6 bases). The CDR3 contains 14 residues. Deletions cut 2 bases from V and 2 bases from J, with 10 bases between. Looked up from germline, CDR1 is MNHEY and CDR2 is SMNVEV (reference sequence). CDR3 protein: CASSLAQGPYEQYF. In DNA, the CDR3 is TGTGCCAGCAGTTTAGCACAGGGCCCCTACGAGCAGTACTTC.

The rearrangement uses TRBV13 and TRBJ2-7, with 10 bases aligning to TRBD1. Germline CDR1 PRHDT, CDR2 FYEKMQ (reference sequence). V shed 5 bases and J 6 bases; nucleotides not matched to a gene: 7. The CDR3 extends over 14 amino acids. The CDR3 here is CASSEGTGEAEQYF. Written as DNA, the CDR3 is TGTGCCAGCAGCGAGGGGACAGGGGAGGCCGAGCAGTACTTC.

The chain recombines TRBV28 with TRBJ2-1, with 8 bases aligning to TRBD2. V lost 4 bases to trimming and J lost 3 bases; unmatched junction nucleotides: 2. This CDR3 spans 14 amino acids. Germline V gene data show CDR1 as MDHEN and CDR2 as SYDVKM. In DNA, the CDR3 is TGTGCCAGCAGTTCCGGGACTAGCTACAATGAGCAGTTCTTC. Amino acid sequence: CASSSGTSYNEQFF.

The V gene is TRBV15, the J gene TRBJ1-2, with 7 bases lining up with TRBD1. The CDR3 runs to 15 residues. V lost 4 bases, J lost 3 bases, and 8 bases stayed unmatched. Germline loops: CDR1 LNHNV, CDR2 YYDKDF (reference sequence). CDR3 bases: TGTGCCACCAGCACCCGACAGGGAGGGGACTATGGCTACACCTTC. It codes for CATSTRQGGDYGYTF.

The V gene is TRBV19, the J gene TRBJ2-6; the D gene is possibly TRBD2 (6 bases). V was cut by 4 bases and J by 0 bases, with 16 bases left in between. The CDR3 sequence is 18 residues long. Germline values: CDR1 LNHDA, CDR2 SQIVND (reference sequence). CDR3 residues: CASSTPLGGFSGANVLTF. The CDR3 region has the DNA TGTGCCAGTAGTACTCCGTTGGGGGGATTCTCTGGGGCCAACGTCCTGACTTTC.

The chain's CDR3 is CASSLIRQTHYNEQFF. The DNA of the CDR3 is TGTGCCAGCAGTTTAATCCGCCAGACCCACTACAATGAGCAGTTCTTC. The chain combines TRBV27 with TRBJ2-1, with D hard to call. Germline-derived CDR1 and CDR2 are MNHEY and SMNVEV (reference sequence). V lost 2 bases and J lost 3, with 14 bases in between. CDR3 length equals 16 residues.

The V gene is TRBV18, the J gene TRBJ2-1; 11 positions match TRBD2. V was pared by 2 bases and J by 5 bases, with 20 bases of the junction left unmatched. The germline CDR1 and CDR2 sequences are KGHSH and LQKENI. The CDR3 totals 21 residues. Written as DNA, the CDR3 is TGTGCCAGCTCACCAAGGGTTAGACTAGCGGGGTCGAGGGCATTCCACAATGAGCAGTTCTTC. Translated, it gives CASSPRVRLAGSRAFHNEQFF. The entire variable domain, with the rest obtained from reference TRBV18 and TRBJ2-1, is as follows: NAGVMQNPRHLVRRRGQEARLRCSPMKGHSHVYWYRQLPEEGLKFMVYLQKENIIDESGMPKERFSAEFPKEGPSILRIQQVVRGDSAAYFCASSPRVRLAGSRAFHNEQFFGPGTRLTVL.

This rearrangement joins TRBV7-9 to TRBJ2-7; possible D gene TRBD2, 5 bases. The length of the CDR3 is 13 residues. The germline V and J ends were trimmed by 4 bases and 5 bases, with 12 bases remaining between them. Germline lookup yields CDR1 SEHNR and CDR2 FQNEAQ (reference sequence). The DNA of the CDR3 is TGTGCCAGCAGCTACCGGGAAGGCGACGAGCAGTACTTC. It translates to CASSYREGDEQYF.

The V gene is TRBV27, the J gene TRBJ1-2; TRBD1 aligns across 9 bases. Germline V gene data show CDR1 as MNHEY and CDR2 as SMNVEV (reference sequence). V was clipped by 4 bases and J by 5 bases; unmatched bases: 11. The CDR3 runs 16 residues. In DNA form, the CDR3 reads TGTGCCAGCAGTTCGGGACAGGGCCCCTCTAGGTATGGCTACACCTTC. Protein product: CASSSGQGPSRYGYTF.

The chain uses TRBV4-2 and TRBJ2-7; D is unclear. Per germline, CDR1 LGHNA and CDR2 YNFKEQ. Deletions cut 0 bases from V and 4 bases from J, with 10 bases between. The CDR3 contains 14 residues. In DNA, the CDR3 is TGTGCCAGCAGCCAAGATCTATTGTCTTACGAGCAGTACTTC. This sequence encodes CASSQDLLSYEQYF.

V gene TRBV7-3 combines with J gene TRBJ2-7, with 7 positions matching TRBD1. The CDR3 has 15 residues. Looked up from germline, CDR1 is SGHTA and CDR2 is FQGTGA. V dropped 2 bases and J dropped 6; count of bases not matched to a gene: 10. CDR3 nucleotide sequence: TGTGCCAGCAGCTTATACGGGACAGACCCCGTCGAGCAGTACTTC. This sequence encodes CASSLYGTDPVEQYF.

The CDR3 region is CAWSTDRTGNSNQPQHF. Here the CDR3 DNA reads TGTGCCTGGAGTACCGACAGGACTGGAAATAGCAATCAGCCCCAGCATTTT. The chain joins TRBV30 to TRBJ1-5, with a weak D call TRBD1 (6 bases). Germline V CDR1 and CDR2: GTSNPN, SVGIG (reference sequence). V gave up 2 bases and J gave up 0 bases, with 17 bases separating them. The CDR3 has 17 residues.

CDR3 DNA: TGCGCCAGCAGCCAAGATCTATGGGACGGCTACGAGCAGTACTTC. Translating gives CASSQDLWDGYEQYF. This sequence joins TRBV4-3 and TRBJ2-7, with D perhaps assigned TRBD1 or TRBD2 (5 bases each). The CDR3 covers 15 residues. V was shortened by 0 bases and J by 3 bases, with 12 bases between the two germline ends. Germline V gene lookup returns CDR1 LGHNA and CDR2 YSLEER.